The TCR beta chain under discussion was sequenced for a study of blood T cell repertoires in COVID-19. Across the whole study: The origin of the acute and convalescent COVID-19 samples was the United States, Italy and Spain.

The data were produced by immunoSEQ multiplex PCR, yet TCRdb's version contains in-frame clones alone and is incomplete. The sample has about 160,000 clones, about 85% seen once. Trimming shortened V by 0 bases and J by 1 base, and 7 bases separated the two germline ends. CDR1 SGHKS and CDR2 YYEKEE come from the germline V gene (reference sequence). There are 14 residues in the CDR3. The rearrangement uses TRBV5-5 and TRBJ1-2; D is unclear. This TCR was sampled from a woman aged 55-69 years with COVID-19, enrolled during active disease. Sequenced: peripheral blood. CDR3 nucleotides: TGTGCCAGCAGCTTGGACAGCAATAACTATGGCTACACCTTC. Its translation is CASSLDSNNYGYTF.